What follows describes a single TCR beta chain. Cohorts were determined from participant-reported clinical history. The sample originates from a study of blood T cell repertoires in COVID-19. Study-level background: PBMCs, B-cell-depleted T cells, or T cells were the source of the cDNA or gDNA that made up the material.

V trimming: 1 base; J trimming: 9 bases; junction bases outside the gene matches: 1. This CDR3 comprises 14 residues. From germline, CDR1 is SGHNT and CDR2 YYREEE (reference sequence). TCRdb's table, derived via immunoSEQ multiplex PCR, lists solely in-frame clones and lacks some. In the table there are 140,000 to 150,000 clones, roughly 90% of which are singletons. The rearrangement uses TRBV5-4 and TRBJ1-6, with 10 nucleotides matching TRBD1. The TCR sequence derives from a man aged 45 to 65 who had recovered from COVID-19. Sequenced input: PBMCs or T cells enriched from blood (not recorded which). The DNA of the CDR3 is TGTGCCAGCAGCTTGAGACAGGGGGCTTCACCCCTCCACTTT. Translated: CASSLRQGASPLHF.